This T cell receptor beta chain emerged from a study of blood T cell repertoires in COVID-19. Study-level information: Samples taken during acute and convalescent COVID-19 were collected in the United States, Italy and Spain. The analysed material was cDNA or gDNA that came from T cells, B-cell-depleted T cells, or PBMCs.

Authors' analysis steps: Estimates of nucleated cell counts were drawn from the amplification of reference gene primers. Generated by immunoSEQ multiplex PCR, the TCRdb table keeps only in-frame clones and is missing some. V and J calls and clone size come straight from that table; D and trimming were deduced from the DNA. The sample includes over 120,000 clones, 76% seen only once; the top ten take 4.5% to 5%. V lost 6 bases to trimming and J lost 3 bases, with 14 bases between them. CDR1 and CDR2 (germline): SNHLY, FYNNEI. The CDR3 has 14 amino acids. The receptor was isolated from a woman of 80 years or more with active or convalescent COVID-19. Sequencing was carried out using peripheral blood. The genes are TRBV2 and TRBJ1-1; no definite D call. CDR3 DNA: TGTGCCAGCAGGAGAATCCTCGGGGACACTGAAGCTTTCTTT. This sequence encodes CASRRILGDTEAFF.